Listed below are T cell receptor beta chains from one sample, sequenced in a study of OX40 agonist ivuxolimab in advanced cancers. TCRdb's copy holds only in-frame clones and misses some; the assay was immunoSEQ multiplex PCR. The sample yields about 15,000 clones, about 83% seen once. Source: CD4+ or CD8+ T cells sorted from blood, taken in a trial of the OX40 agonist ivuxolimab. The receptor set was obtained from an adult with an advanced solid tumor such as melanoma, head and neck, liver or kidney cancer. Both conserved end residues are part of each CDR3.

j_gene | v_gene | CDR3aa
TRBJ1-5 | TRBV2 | CASSASGPSQPQHF
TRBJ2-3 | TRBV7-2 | CASSLAGETTDTQYF
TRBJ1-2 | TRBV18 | CASSARSDSTYGYTF
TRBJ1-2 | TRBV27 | CASSLSGNYGYTF
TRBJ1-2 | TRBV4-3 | CASSQDSGRTNGYTF
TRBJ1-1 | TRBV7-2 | CASSLPQRVESGGNTEAFF
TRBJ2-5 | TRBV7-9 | CASSLDGETQYF
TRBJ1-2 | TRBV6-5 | CASSVLGQGANGYTF
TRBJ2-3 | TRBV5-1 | CASSATGGSVDTQYF
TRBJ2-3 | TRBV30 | CAWSVRTGGSTDTQYF
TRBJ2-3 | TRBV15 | CATSRAGGLDTDTQYF
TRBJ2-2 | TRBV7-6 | CASTSGGVGELFF
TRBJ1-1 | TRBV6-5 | CASSRPTERTEAFF
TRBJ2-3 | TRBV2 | CASKMLWGAVGDTQYF
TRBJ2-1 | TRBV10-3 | CAISTDRGTYYNEQFF
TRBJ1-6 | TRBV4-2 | CASSQARDLRGSPLHF
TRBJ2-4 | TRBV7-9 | CASSQTGPGIQYF
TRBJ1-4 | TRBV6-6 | CASSHRDSGEKLFF
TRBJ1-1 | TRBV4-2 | CASSQAHWGEKNTEAFF
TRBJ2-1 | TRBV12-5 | CASGVIRSSYNEQFF
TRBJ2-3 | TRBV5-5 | CASWDTRTDTQYF
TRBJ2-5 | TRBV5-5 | CASSLGSSGGKQETQYF
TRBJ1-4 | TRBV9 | CASSPGTGIEKLFF
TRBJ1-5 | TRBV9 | CASSVGDRGIGPQHF
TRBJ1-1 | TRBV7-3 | CASSLTMRTEAFF
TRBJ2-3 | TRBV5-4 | CASSRLERGADTQYF
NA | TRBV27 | CASSWTSGGYEQYF
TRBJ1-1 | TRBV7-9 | CASSLDGLDSAFF
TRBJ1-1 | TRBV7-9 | CASSLPGVPTGGPNTEAFF
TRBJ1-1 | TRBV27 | CASAREVRNTEAFF
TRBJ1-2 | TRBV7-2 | CASSARLDGYTF
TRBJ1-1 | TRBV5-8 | CASSTGQPRNTEAFF
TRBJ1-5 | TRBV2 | CASSPENQIQPQHF
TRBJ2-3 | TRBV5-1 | CASSPRAAGGGTDTQYF
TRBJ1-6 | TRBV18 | CASSLSSYNSPLHF
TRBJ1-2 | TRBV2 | CASSFDRNYGYTF
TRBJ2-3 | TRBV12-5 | CASGLEESTDTQYF
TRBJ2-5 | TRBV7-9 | CASSRPEGGETQYF
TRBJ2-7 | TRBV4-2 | CASSYDRGTYEQYF
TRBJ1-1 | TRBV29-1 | CSTQGGMNTEAFF
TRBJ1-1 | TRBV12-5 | CASGLRGNTEAFF
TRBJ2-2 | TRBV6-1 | CASRNGGRDTGELFF
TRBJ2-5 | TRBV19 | CASNPPRVGRRKTQYF
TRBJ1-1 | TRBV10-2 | CASRGGDRVTEAFF
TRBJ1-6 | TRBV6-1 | CASSEPSGTAINSPLHF
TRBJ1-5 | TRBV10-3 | CAIWNGVGNQPQHF
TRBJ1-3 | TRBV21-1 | CASSKSGRPLNFISGNTIYF
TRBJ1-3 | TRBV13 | CASSSQTGGNTIYF
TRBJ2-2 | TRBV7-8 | CASSPTGGASTGELFF
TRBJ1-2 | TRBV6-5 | CASSPQQGGGYTF